The entry below describes one T cell receptor (beta chain). Its antigen is as yet unknown. CDR1 and CDR2 from the germline V gene are MNHNY and SVGAGI (reference sequence). The CDR3 consists of 13 residues. The V gene end was trimmed by 5 bases and the J gene end by 5 bases; junction bases not matched to a gene: 1. This entry comes from a study of cytomegalovirus exposure and HLA in healthy donors. Findings and limits, study-wide: In a later analysis, a genetic analysis reported fewer productive-TCR N-insertions in an Asian-associated ancestry cluster than the cohort average.

In the PCR, 60 Vbeta and 13 Jbeta primers were used. TCRdb's copy holds only in-frame clones and misses some; the assay was immunoSEQ multiplex PCR. Among 150,000 to 200,000 clones listed, 70% to 80% were seen once. What was sequenced was PBMCs. The TCR originated in a male donor in good health and CMV-seronegative. The chain recombines TRBV6-6 with TRBJ2-2; 8 bases align to TRBD1. In DNA, the CDR3 is TGTGCCAGCAGTAACAGGGGGACCGGGGAGCTGTTTTTT. Protein sequence: CASSNRGTGELFF.